Listed below are T cell receptor beta chains from one sample, sequenced in a study of CD8+ T cells in alopecia areata. The protocol was immunoSEQ multiplex PCR, while the TCRdb copy is restricted to in-frame clones and leaves out a portion. The table records around 290,000 clones, roughly 60% of them present only once. The material was CD4+ T cells sorted from blood, obtained at week 24, from a patient treated with tofacitinib. These receptors came from a human donor with alopecia areata. CDR3s include the opening cysteine and the closing phenylalanine or tryptophan. D genes are given only for firm matches. The size of a clone is reported for some rows only, either as once, few or many, or as a class for expanded clones.

d_call	j_call	v_call	clone_size	cdr3_length	cdr3_aa	cdr3_nt
NA	TRBJ2-5	TRBV11-1	NA	16	CASSPRVGPPGETQYF	TGTGCCAGCAGCCCCCGAGTGGGGCCACCGGGGGAGACCCAGTACTTC
TRBD2	TRBJ2-3	TRBV27	NA	17	CASSQPRLAGSLGAQYF	TGTGCCAGCAGTCAACCCCGACTAGCGGGATCCTTGGGGGCGCAGTATTTT
NA	TRBJ2-3	TRBV5-1	NA	14	CASSLAGVGDTQYF	TGCGCCAGCAGCTTGGCAGGGGTAGGAGATACGCAGTATTTT
NA	TRBJ1-6	TRBV30	NA	14	CAWSVARYNSPLHF	TGTGCCTGGAGTGTAGCGCGGTATAATTCACCCCTCCACTTT
NA	TRBJ2-3	TRBV4-1	few	13	CASSLATQDTQYF	TGCGCCAGCAGCTTAGCGACACAAGATACGCAGTATTTT
NA	TRBJ2-3	TRBV4-2	NA	16	CASSQEVHGDTDTQYF	TGTGCCAGCAGCCAAGAGGTACACGGAGACACAGATACGCAGTATTTT
NA	TRBJ1-5	TRBV29-1	few	12	CSVRDTNQPQHF	TGCAGCGTCCGGGACACCAATCAGCCCCAGCATTTT
TRBD1	TRBJ2-2	TRBV4-1	few	15	CASSRAGTDTGELFF	TGCGCCAGCAGCCGAGCCGGGACAGACACCGGGGAGCTGTTTTTT
NA	TRBJ2-1	TRBV6-1	NA	12	CASSEAGREQFF	TGTGCCAGCAGTGAAGCGGGGCGTGAGCAGTTCTTC
NA	TRBJ2-7	TRBV9	few	14	CASSVAVSSYEQYF	TGTGCCAGCAGCGTAGCTGTAAGCTCCTACGAGCAGTACTTC
NA	TRBJ2-1	TRBV7-2	NA	13	CASRSGVRNEQFF	TGTGCCAGCAGATCAGGGGTGCGAAATGAGCAGTTCTTC
NA	TRBJ1-1	TRBV9	NA	14	CASSVGVANTEAFF	TGTGCCAGCAGCGTAGGGGTGGCGAACACTGAAGCTTTCTTT
NA	TRBJ1-2	TRBV27	few	15	CASAPRDRNNYGYTF	TGTGCCAGCGCACCGCGGGATCGAAACAACTATGGCTACACCTTC
TRBD2	TRBJ2-3	TRBV7-9	NA	15	CASSPRGGPTDTQYF	TGTGCCAGCAGCCCGCGGGGGGGCCCTACAGATACGCAGTATTTT
TRBD1	TRBJ2-7	TRBV29-1	NA	15	CSVELGQGFSYEQYF	TGCAGCGTTGAATTGGGACAGGGGTTTTCCTACGAGCAGTACTTC
NA	TRBJ2-5	TRBV28	NA	15	CASSLTTMGLETQYF	TGTGCCAGCAGTTTAACCACGATGGGGCTGGAGACCCAGTACTTC
NA	TRBJ1-1	TRBV4-2	NA	15	CASSQDWALNTEAFF	TGTGCCAGCAGCCAAGACTGGGCCTTGAACACTGAAGCTTTCTTT
NA	TRBJ2-1	TRBV6-5	NA	12	CASRRTENEQFF	TGTGCCAGCAGAAGGACAGAAAATGAGCAGTTCTTC
NA	TRBJ1-5	TRBV29-1	NA	13	CSVEDDPGQPQHF	TGCAGCGTTGAAGATGACCCGGGGCAGCCCCAGCATTTT
NA	TRBJ2-3	TRBV2	NA	11	CASSEGYTQYF	TGTGCCAGCAGTGAAGGCTATACGCAGTATTTT
NA	TRBJ1-1	TRBV7-9	few	13	CASSLFADTEAFF	TGTGCCAGCAGCTTATTTGCGGACACTGAAGCTTTCTTT
NA	TRBJ1-5	TRBV6-5	NA	13	CASSPNGEQPQHF	TGTGCCAGCAGTCCGAACGGAGAGCAGCCCCAGCATTTT
NA	TRBJ2-3	TRBV18	once	12	CASSPRTDTQYF	TGTGCCAGCTCACCAAGGACAGATACGCAGTATTTT
NA	TRBJ2-7	TRBV5-1	NA	16	CASSLPRDSSSYEQYF	TGCGCCAGCAGCTTGCCCCGGGACTCATCCTCCTACGAGCAGTACTTC
TRBD1	TRBJ1-1	TRBV7-9	NA	15	CASSFASLGTGRLIF	TGTGCCAGCAGCTTCGCTTCTCTGGGGACAGGGAGGTTGATCTTT
TRBD1	TRBJ1-5	TRBV7-9	NA	14	CASSKQGARQPQHF	TGTGCCAGCAGCAAACAGGGGGCGAGGCAGCCCCAGCATTTT
TRBD1	TRBJ1-5	TRBV10-3	NA	15	CAISESRTGDQPQHF	TGTGCCATCAGTGAGTCAAGGACAGGGGATCAGCCCCAGCATTTT
NA	TRBJ1-1	TRBV6-6	NA	11	CASSYDSEAFF	TGTGCCAGCAGTTATGACAGTGAAGCTTTCTTT
NA	TRBJ2-7	TRBV29-1	NA	12	CSVVSLTYEQYF	TGCAGCGTTGTCTCACTTACCTACGAGCAGTACTTC
NA	TRBJ1-1	TRBV7-9	few	14	CASSYDKRTTEAFF	TGTGCCAGCAGCTACGACAAGAGAACCACTGAAGCTTTCTTT
TRBD1	TRBJ1-2	TRBV5-1	many	13	CASSLAQGVDYTF	TGCGCCAGCAGCTTGGCTCAGGGGGTTGACTACACCTTC
NA	TRBJ2-1	TRBV28	NA	12	CASSPRSYEQFF	TGTGCCAGCAGTCCCCGTTCCTATGAGCAGTTCTTC
TRBD1	TRBJ2-5	TRBV7-2	few	14	CASSIDRVQETQYF	TGTGCCAGCAGCATTGACAGGGTCCAAGAGACCCAGTACTTC
TRBD1	TRBJ2-5	TRBV9	NA	15	CASSVGTGFQETQYF	TGTGCCAGCAGCGTAGGGACAGGGTTCCAAGAGACCCAGTACTTC
TRBD2	TRBJ2-5	TRBV9	NA	14	CASSGTSGGETQYF	TGTGCCAGCAGCGGTACCAGCGGGGGAGAGACCCAGTACTTC